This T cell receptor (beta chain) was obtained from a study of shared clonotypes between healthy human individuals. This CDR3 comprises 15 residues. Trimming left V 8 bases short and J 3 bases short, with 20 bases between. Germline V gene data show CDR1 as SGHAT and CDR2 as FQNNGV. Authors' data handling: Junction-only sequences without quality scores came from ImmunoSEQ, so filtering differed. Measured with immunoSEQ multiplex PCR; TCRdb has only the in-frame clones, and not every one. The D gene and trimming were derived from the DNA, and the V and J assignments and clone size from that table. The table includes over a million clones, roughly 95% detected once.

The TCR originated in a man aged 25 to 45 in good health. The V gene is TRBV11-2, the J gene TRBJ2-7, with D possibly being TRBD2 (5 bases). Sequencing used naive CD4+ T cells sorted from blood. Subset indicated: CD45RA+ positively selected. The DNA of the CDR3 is TGTGCCAGCGCCAGCGCCGCTAGCCGAAACTACGAGCAGTACTTC. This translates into CASASAASRNYEQYF.